This T cell receptor (beta chain) is drawn from a study of blood T cell repertoires in COVID-19. Overall study context: The analysed material was cDNA or gDNA that came from T cells, B-cell-depleted T cells, or PBMCs.

Sequencing used immunoSEQ multiplex PCR; TCRdb keeps in-frame clones, though not all of them. The table lists around 190,000 clones, roughly 76% of them singletons. This CDR3 is built from 14 residues. The germline gives CDR1 KGHSH, CDR2 LQKENI. Trimming cost V 0 bases and J 9 bases, with 12 bases left between them. Material: peripheral blood. The chain carries TRBV18 and TRBJ2-1, with D perhaps matching TRBD2 (5 bases). This clonotype was sampled from a woman in her forties with COVID-19, enrolled during active disease. The CDR3 sequence: CASSPPSGGSEQFF. The CDR3 DNA follows: TGTGCCAGCTCACCACCTAGTGGAGGCAGTGAGCAGTTCTTC.